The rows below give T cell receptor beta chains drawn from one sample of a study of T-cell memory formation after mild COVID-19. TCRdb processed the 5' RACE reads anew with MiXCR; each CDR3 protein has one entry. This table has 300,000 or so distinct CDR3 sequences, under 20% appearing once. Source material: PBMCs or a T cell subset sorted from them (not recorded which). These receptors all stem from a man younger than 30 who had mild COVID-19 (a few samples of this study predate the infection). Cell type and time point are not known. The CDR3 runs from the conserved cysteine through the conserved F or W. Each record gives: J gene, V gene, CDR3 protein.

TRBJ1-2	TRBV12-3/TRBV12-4	CASSLLDRENYGYTF
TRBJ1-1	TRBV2	CASGRDRTEAFF
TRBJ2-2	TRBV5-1	CASSLGTTNTGELFF
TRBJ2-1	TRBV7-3	CASSVSGVNNEQFF
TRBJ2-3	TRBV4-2	CASSQVGGRSTDTQYF
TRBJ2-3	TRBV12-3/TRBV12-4	CASSPQEARAQYF
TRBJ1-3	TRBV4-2	CASSQDSSGNTIYF
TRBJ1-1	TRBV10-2	CASSEFRTGGAFF
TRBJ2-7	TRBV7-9	CASSLSGQGRQYF
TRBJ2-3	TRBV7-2	CASSLGSSGTDTQYF
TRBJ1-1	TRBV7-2	CASSPSWVGNTEAFF
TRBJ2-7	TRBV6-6	CASSYSDRTNSYEQYF
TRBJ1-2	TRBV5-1	CASSLDGNLNYGYTF
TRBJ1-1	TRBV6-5	CASRSTRAPEAFF
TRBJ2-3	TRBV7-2	CASSLVASGGLRTDTQYF
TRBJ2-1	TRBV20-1	CSAKSFSSGVGDEQFF
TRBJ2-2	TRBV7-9	CASSPPWFTGELFF
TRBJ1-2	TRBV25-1	CASSIVGPYGYTF
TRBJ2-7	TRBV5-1	CASSRGSYEQYF
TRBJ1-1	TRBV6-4	CASRARGDTEAFF
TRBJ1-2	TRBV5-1	CASRRTGARDGYTF
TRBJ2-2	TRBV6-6	CASRASGGNTGELFF
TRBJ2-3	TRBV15	CATSRDRGRTRYTDTQYF
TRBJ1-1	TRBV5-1	CASSFSTSTEAFF
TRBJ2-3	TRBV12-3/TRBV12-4	CASREAGASTDTQYF
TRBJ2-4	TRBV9	CASSPTGVDIQYF
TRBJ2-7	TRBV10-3	CATGTPSAEQYF
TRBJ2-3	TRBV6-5	CASSRLGGTDTQYF
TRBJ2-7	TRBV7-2	CASSFQGLAVSYEQYF
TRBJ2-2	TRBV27	CASSAGHPNTGELFF
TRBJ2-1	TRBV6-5	CASRQTGSDEQFF
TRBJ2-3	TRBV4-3	CASSQGVSDTQYF
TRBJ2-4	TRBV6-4	CASSDQAGGGNIQYF
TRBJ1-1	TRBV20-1	CSAWRGNTEAFF
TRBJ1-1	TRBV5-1	CASSNRSWAVNTEAFF
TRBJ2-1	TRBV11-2	CASSRGLSGGSSYNEQFF
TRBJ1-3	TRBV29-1	CSVWVISGNTIYF
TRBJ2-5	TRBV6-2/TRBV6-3	CASSYAAGRETQYF
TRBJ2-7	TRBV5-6	CASSLTHYEQYF
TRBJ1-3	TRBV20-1	CSAPFFSGNTIYF
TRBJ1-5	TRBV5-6	CASSLGVQPQHF
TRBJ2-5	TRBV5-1	CASSATPASQETQYF
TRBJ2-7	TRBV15	CATSRDRGASSYEQYF
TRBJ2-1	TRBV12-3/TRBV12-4	CASSLGSGAYNEQFF
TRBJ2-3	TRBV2	CASSEELRAQYF
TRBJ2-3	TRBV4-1	CASSILDLGTDTQYF